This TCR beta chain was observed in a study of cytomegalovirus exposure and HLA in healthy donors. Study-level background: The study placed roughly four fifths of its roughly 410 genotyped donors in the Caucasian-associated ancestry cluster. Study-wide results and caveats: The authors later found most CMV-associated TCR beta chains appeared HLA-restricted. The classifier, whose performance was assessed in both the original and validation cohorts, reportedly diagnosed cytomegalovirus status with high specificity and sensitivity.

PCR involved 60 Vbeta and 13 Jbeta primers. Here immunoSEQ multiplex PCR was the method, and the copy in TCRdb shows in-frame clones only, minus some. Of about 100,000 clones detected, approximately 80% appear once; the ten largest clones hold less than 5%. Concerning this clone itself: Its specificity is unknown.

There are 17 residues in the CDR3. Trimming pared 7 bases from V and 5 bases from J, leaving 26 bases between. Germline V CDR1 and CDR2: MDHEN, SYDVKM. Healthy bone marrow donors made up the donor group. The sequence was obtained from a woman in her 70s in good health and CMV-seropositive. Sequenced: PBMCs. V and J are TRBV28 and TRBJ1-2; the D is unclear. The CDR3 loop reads CASNGGMSGVYRYGYTF. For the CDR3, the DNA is TGTGCCAGCAATGGAGGGATGAGTGGGGTATATCGGTATGGCTACACCTTC.